These 14 T cell receptor beta chains share one sample of origin, sequenced in a study of T cells in Graves' hyperthyroidism and ophthalmopathy. Amplification targeted TCR beta CDR3 regions from RNA transcripts. An initial round of RT-PCR targeting the TCR CDR3 relied on the HTBI primer set. TCRdb independently ran MiXCR on the multiplex PCR reads; one entry per CDR3 protein. This repertoire shows about 360,000 distinct CDR3 sequences, 20% to 30% found once; its top ten account for roughly 80%. Sequencing was performed on blood. These TCRs come from a man between 45 and 60 years old with Graves' hyperthyroidism.

This clonotype has more than one count but fewer than ten. V is TRBV27 and J is TRBJ1-6, with unresolved D. The germline V gene has CDR1 MNHEY and CDR2 SMNVEV (reference sequence). Trimming left V 3 bases short and J 6 bases short, with 6 bases between. CDR3 size: 13 residues. DNA for the CDR3: TGTGCCAGCAGTTTCGCTCCTAATTCACCCCTCCACTTT. This gives the protein CASSFAPNSPLHF.

CDR3: CASRPGHGGEQYF. In DNA form, the CDR3 reads TGTGCCAGCAGGCCAGGACATGGAGGCGAGCAGTACTTC. This sequence joins TRBV28 and TRBJ2-7; D could derive from TRBD1 or TRBD2 (5 bases each). The CDR3 has 13 amino acids. Germline-derived CDR1 and CDR2 are MDHEN and SYDVKM. Trimming shortened V by 6 bases and J by 6 bases, and 15 bases separated the two germline ends.

This clonotype has only a few counts. The chain couples TRBV19 to TRBJ2-6, with 8 nucleotides matching TRBD1. J lost 0 bases, V lost 6 bases, and 7 bases had no gene match. Germline loops: CDR1 LNHDA, CDR2 SQIVND (reference sequence). The CDR3 has 17 amino acids. CDR3 nucleotides: TGTGCCAGTAGACCGGGGACAGGTGCCTCTGGGGCCAACGTCCTGACTTTC. It specifies CASRPGTGASGANVLTF.

V usage is TRBV7-8 and J usage is TRBJ2-7, with D possibly being TRBD2 (6 bases). V was cut by 8 bases and J by 6 bases, with 17 bases left in between. Germline assignment: CDR1 SGHVS and CDR2 FQNEAQ. The CDR3 is 13 amino acids. CDR3 residues: CASSVGGSGEQYF. The CDR3 DNA is TGTGCCAGCTCCGTCGGGGGATCGGGCGAGCAGTACTTC.

This clonotype was observed a few times. The V and J genes are TRBV14 and TRBJ2-3, with TRBD2 as a possible D gene (5 bases). The CDR3 runs to 13 residues. The germline CDR1 and CDR2 sequences are SGHDN and FVKESK. The ends were cut back, 6 bases at V and 2 bases at J, with 9 bases in the middle. The DNA of the CDR3 is TGTGCCAGCAGACATAGCGCCACAGATACGCAGTATTTT. Its protein product is CASRHSATDTQYF.

This clonotype was counted ten times or more. The chain recombines TRBV28 with TRBJ2-3; 15 bases map to TRBD2. V dropped 3 bases and J dropped 7; count of bases not matched to a gene: 2. The CDR3 has 15 amino acids. Germline CDR1 MDHEN, CDR2 SYDVKM. CDR3 region: CASSFGTSGRYTQYF. The CDR3 bases are TGTGCCAGCAGTTTCGGGACTAGCGGGAGGTATACGCAGTATTTT.

Only a few counts were recorded for this clonotype. The chain carries TRBV5-1 and TRBJ2-1; 9 positions agree with TRBD1. J gave up 5 bases and V 4 bases, and 13 bases lay outside the gene matches. There are 17 residues in the CDR3. Looked up from germline, CDR1 is SGHRS and CDR2 is YFSETQ. The CDR3 DNA sequence: TGCGCCAGCAGCAAGGGACAGGGTTGGACGGGGGACAATGAGCAGTTCTTC. This gives the protein CASSKGQGWTGDNEQFF.

The chain carries TRBV12-3 or TRBV12-4 and TRBJ2-5, with TRBD2 matching 14 bases. After removal of 6 bases from V and 1 base from J, the junction contained 13 bases not matched to a gene. The CDR3 has 19 amino acids. Written as DNA, the CDR3 is TGTGCCAGCAGCCCCCATCCGGGACTAGCGGGAGATCCCCAAGAGACCCAGTACTTC. This translates into CASSPHPGLAGDPQETQYF.

This chain connects TRBV20-1 to TRBJ1-2; no firm D call. This CDR3 spans 15 amino acids. The germline V gene encodes CDR1 DFQATT and CDR2 SNEGSKA (reference sequence). V was shortened by 0 bases and J by 5 bases, with 16 bases between the two germline ends. The CDR3 loop is CSARDPRPGEYGYTF. CDR3 sequence (DNA): TGCAGTGCTAGAGATCCGAGGCCCGGAGAGTATGGCTACACCTTC.

This clonotype was detected many times. The chain links TRBV20-1 to TRBJ2-7; D remains unclear. The germline gives CDR1 DFQATT, CDR2 SNEGSKA (reference sequence). Trimming took off 7 bases at V and 3 bases at J, with 13 bases between the two ends. This CDR3 comprises 12 residues. CDR3 bases: TGCAGTGGATTGTTGGGGAACTACGAGCAGTACTTC. Residues: CSGLLGNYEQYF.

This clonotype showed up just a few times. This chain links TRBV19 with TRBJ1-2, with D tentatively TRBD1 (5 bases). Germline assignment: CDR1 LNHDA and CDR2 SQIVND (reference sequence). Deletions cut 7 bases from V and 3 bases from J, with 15 bases between. This CDR3 region has 14 residues. Here the CDR3 DNA reads TGTGCCAGTACACAGGCCCCGGCAGACTATGGCTACACCTTC. It translates to CASTQAPADYGYTF.

This clonotype appeared a few times. The chain uses TRBV6-1 and TRBJ2-1, with TRBD2 matching 12 bases. This CDR3 is 16 amino acids long. Germline CDR1 and CDR2: MNHNS and SASEGT. The V and J ends lost 7 bases and 4 bases, in that order; junction bases with no gene match: 8. As DNA, the CDR3 is TGTGCCAGCACCGCCGGGACTAGCGGGTTTTACAATGAGCAGTTCTTC. This sequence encodes CASTAGTSGFYNEQFF.

The chain couples TRBV20-1 to TRBJ2-1; 8 nucleotides align to TRBD1. Germline CDR1 and CDR2: DFQATT and SNEGSKA (reference sequence). Trimming cost V 6 bases and J 5 bases; bases outside gene matches: 12. This CDR3 has 15 amino acids. Here the CDR3 reads CSAVSPGQENNEQFF. The CDR3 DNA reads as TGCAGTGCAGTGTCCCCGGGACAGGAGAACAATGAGCAGTTCTTC.

This rearrangement joins TRBV15 to TRBJ2-5, with D possibly being TRBD1 or TRBD2 (6 bases each). The CDR3 consists of 19 residues. Trimming cost V 0 bases and J 1 base, with 21 bases left between them. CDR1 LNHNV and CDR2 YYDKDF come from the germline V gene (reference sequence). CDR3 protein: CATSRDRGPLEGGQETQYF. CDR3 nucleotide sequence: TGTGCCACCAGCAGAGATCGGGGGCCCCTGGAAGGGGGCCAAGAGACCCAGTACTTC.